These 5 T cell receptor beta chains were sequenced from one sample in a study of Ad26.COV2.S vaccination and SARS-CoV-2 variants. The protocol was immunoSEQ multiplex PCR, while the TCRdb copy is restricted to in-frame clones and leaves out a portion. The table has 350,000 to 600,000 clones, roughly 87% seen once. Treatment given: 19 received Ad26.COV2.S at low or high dose, single or two shots; several received placebo; per-sample allocation not given. The samples were gathered on day 63 after the first injection of vaccine or placebo. Sequenced here: peripheral blood, sampled in a trial of Ad26.COV2.S vaccine versus placebo. Receptor source: a person between 18 and 59 years old who received the Ad26.COV2.S COVID-19 vaccine or a placebo.

This chain uses TRBV29-1 with TRBJ2-1; 7 nucleotides agree with TRBD1. V was pared by 7 bases and J by 6 bases, with 9 bases of the junction left unmatched. This CDR3 is 13 amino acids long. The germline V gene encodes CDR1 SQVTM and CDR2 ANQGSEA. CDR3 amino acids: CSGRKGQSNEQFF. The CDR3 DNA sequence: TGCAGCGGGAGGAAGGGACAGTCCAATGAGCAGTTCTTC.

The chain has TRBV2 and TRBJ2-1; D is uncertain. Per the germline V gene, CDR1 is SNHLY and CDR2 is FYNNEI. The CDR3 has 12 residues. V lost 5 bases and J lost 6, with 8 bases in between. The CDR3 nucleotides read TGTGCCAGCAGTCCCGAGAGCAATGAGCAGTTCTTC. It translates to CASSPESNEQFF. Full variable domain (rest looked up from reference TRBV2 and TRBJ2-1): EPEVTQTPSHQVTQMGQEVILRCVPISNHLYFYWYRQILGQKVEFLVSFYNNEISEKSEIFDDQFSVERPDGSNFTLKIRSTKLEDSAMYFCASSPESNEQFFGPGTRLTVL.

The chain carries TRBV6-2 or TRBV6-3 and TRBJ2-1, with TRBD2 as a possible D gene (6 bases). Germline-derived CDR1 and CDR2 are MNHEY and SVGEGT. The CDR3 is 16 residues long. Trimming removed 4 bases from V and 7 bases from J, with 20 bases in between. The CDR3 reads CASSSERAGPANEQFF. Here the CDR3 DNA reads TGTGCCAGCAGTTCGGAGCGGGCGGGTCCAGCAAATGAGCAGTTCTTC.

This clone was counted between two and nine times. V gene TRBV7-9 combines with J gene TRBJ1-1; D remains unclear. CDR1 is SEHNR and CDR2 is FQNEAQ in the germline V gene (reference sequence). The germline V and J ends were trimmed by 4 bases and 0 bases, with 3 bases remaining between them. This CDR3 comprises 12 residues. The CDR3 spells CASSYMNTEAFF. CDR3 sequence (DNA): TGTGCCAGCAGCTACATGAACACTGAAGCTTTCTTT.

The V and J genes are TRBV27 and TRBJ2-7; D gene uncertain. The CDR3 has 12 amino acids. V was trimmed by 6 bases and J by 6 bases, leaving 12 bases between them. Per the germline V gene, CDR1 is MNHEY and CDR2 is SMNVEV (reference sequence). The CDR3 region has the DNA TGTGCCAGCAGCGCAGCGACTGGCGAGCAGTACTTC. It translates to CASSAATGEQYF.